This T cell receptor (beta chain) derives from a study of blood T cell repertoires in COVID-19. Overall study: T cells, B-cell-depleted T cells, or PBMCs supplied cDNA or gDNA.

V was clipped by 3 bases and J by 6 bases, with 9 bases between them. The germline CDR1 and CDR2 sequences are SGHNT and YENEEA. The CDR3 extends over 13 amino acids. This clone was recorded only once. Some clones are missing from TCRdb's copy, which holds only in-frame ones; the method was immunoSEQ multiplex PCR. The data contain some 70,000 clones, around 87% of them singletons. This receptor was identified in a man aged 45-65 years with active COVID-19. V is TRBV11-3 and J is TRBJ2-1; tentative D call: TRBD2 (5 bases). Sequencing was performed on peripheral blood. The CDR3 DNA follows: TGTGCCAGCAGCTTGGAGGCGGGCAATGAGCAGTTCTTC. Protein: CASSLEAGNEQFF. Together with reference TRBV11-3 and TRBJ2-1, the CDR3 gives the full variable domain: EAGVVQSPRYKIIEKKQPVAFWCNPISGHNTLYWYLQNLGQGPELLIRYENEEAVDDSQLPKDRFSAERLKGVDSTLKIQPAELGDSAVYLCASSLEAGNEQFFGPGTRLTVL.